The T cell receptor (beta chain) under discussion was sequenced for a study of T cell clonality in common variable immunodeficiency. Findings and limits, study-wide: Compared with controls, CVID subjects had fewer shared TCRbeta clones. Reportedly, TCR beta sequences from common variable immunodeficiency showed fewer deletions and N-nucleotide insertions.

V was pared by 5 bases and J by 2 bases, with 11 bases between. The CDR3 spans 14 residues. CDR1 is LNHDA, CDR2 SQIVND, per germline (reference sequence). This clone was detected ten times or more. Its antigen is as yet unknown. Read data end 3 residues before the CDR3 end; the end is taken from the germline J gene. Some clones are missing from TCRdb's copy, which holds only in-frame ones; the method was immunoSEQ multiplex PCR. This sample has roughly 60,000 clones and no singletons, with approximately 1.7% in the ten largest. The genes are TRBV19 and TRBJ2-3; D not resolved. Material: peripheral blood mononuclear cells. The clonotype was recovered from a person aged 18 to 70 in good health. The CDR3 sequence is CASSLDWATDTQYF. The covered CDR3 bases are TGTGCCAGTAGTCTTGATTGGGCCACAGATACG.